The 27 T cell receptor beta chains below all came from one sample that was sequenced in a study of shared clonotypes between healthy human individuals. This table comes from immunoSEQ multiplex PCR, and its TCRdb copy is limited to in-frame clones, with some not included. The sample holds about 2 million clones; 85% to 95% are singletons and the top ten take under 1.5%. CD8 cells regarded as naive lacked CD45RO, were positively chosen for CCR7, and omitted terminally differentiated effector memory CD45RA+ cells. Sequenced: naive CD8+ T cells sorted from blood. Receptor source: a man in his late teens or twenties in good health.

The genes are TRBV7-6 and TRBJ2-7; D is possibly TRBD1 or TRBD2 (7 bases each). CDR3 length: 13 residues. The V gene lost 7 bases and the J gene lost 6 bases, with 16 bases spanning the gap. The V gene's germline CDR1 is SGHVS and CDR2 FNYEAQ. CDR3 region: CASTPGGVGEQYF. CDR3 coding DNA: TGTGCCAGCACCCCAGGGGGGGTCGGCGAGCAGTACTTC.

Of note for this clone: Other DNA variants within this sample encode the same CDR3. The chain is built from TRBV9 and TRBJ2-7, with D perhaps TRBD1 or TRBD2 (5 bases each). This CDR3 has 14 amino acids. From germline, CDR1 is SGDLS and CDR2 YYNGEE. The V gene lost 4 bases and the J gene lost 2 bases, with 13 bases spanning the gap. The CDR3 protein is CASSPGGFAYEQYF. Here the CDR3 DNA reads TGTGCCAGCAGCCCTGGGGGATTCGCCTACGAGCAGTACTTC.

The chain has TRBV19 and TRBJ1-1; D is perhaps TRBD1 (6 bases). The V gene's germline CDR1 is LNHDA and CDR2 SQIVND (reference sequence). The V and J ends lost 2 bases and 2 bases respectively, with 15 bases between them. This CDR3 spans 16 amino acids. CDR3 protein: CASSIYNYRVNTEAFF. Here the CDR3 DNA reads TGTGCCAGTAGTATATATAACTACAGGGTTAACACTGAAGCTTTCTTT.

The sample holds a few counts of this clone. The chain recombines TRBV2 with TRBJ1-2, with D uncertain. This CDR3 is 12 amino acids long. Trimming took off 7 bases at V and 5 bases at J, with 11 bases between the two ends. CDR1 and CDR2 from the germline V gene are SNHLY and FYNNEI. The CDR3 nucleotides are TGTGCCAGCAACTCCTTGCCTTATGGCTACACCTTC. As protein: CASNSLPYGYTF.

This rearrangement joins TRBV7-6 to TRBJ1-2, with D unclear. Trimming stripped 1 base from V and 1 base from J, with 10 bases between. From germline, CDR1 is SGHVS and CDR2 FNYEAQ. The CDR3 sequence is 15 residues long. This chain's CDR3 is CASSLGTSVNYGYTF. The CDR3 nucleotides are TGTGCCAGCAGCTTAGGGACTTCGGTTAACTATGGCTACACCTTC. The full variable domain, with the rest looked up from reference TRBV7-6 and TRBJ1-2, is GAGVSQSPRYKVTKRGQDVALRCDPISGHVSLYWYRQALGQGPEFLTYFNYEAQQDKSGLPNDRFSAERPEGSISTLTIQRTEQRDSAMYRCASSLGTSVNYGYTFGSGTRLTVV.

The genes are TRBV13 and TRBJ1-2, with D maybe TRBD1 (5 bases). Germline V gene lookup returns CDR1 PRHDT and CDR2 FYEKMQ (reference sequence). CDR3 length equals 17 residues. Trimming stripped 3 bases from V and 4 bases from J, with 21 bases between. The CDR3 bases are TGTGCCAGCAGCTTCGGGTTGGGCGGGGAGGGACCCTATGGCTACACCTTC. Residues: CASSFGLGGEGPYGYTF.

This clone was picked up one time. The J gene is TRBJ1-2, the V gene TRBV7-9; unclear D gene. Trimming left V 1 base short and J 8 bases short, with 8 bases between. CDR3 length: 12 residues. The germline V gene encodes CDR1 SEHNR and CDR2 FQNEAQ (reference sequence). This chain's CDR3 is CASSLDSQGYTF. As DNA, the CDR3 is TGTGCCAGCAGCTTAGATTCCCAGGGCTACACCTTC.

The chain recombines TRBV27 with TRBJ2-1; 11 bases align to TRBD2. The CDR3 length is 15 residues. Germline V lookup: CDR1 MNHEY, CDR2 SMNVEV (reference sequence). J gave up 15 bases and V 3 bases, and 13 bases lay outside the gene matches. CDR3 protein: CASSLEAGLAGVLFF. The CDR3 DNA reads as TGTGCCAGCAGTTTGGAAGCTGGACTAGCGGGCGTTCTGTTCTTC.

Worth noting for this clone: Other DNA sequences from this sample encode an identical CDR3 as well. The rearrangement links TRBV29-1 to TRBJ1-2; 8 bases match TRBD1. This CDR3 is built from 12 residues. Trimming cost V 4 bases and J 4 bases; bases outside gene matches: 2. Germline V gene lookup returns CDR1 SQVTM and CDR2 ANQGSEA. Here the CDR3 reads CSVAGQGYGYTF. CDR3 nucleotides: TGCAGCGTTGCCGGACAGGGCTATGGCTACACCTTC.

The chain is built from TRBV5-8 and TRBJ1-2, with 8 positions matching TRBD1. V lost 6 bases and J lost 7; bases outside the gene matches: 11. CDR1 and CDR2 (germline): SGHTS, YDEGEE. The CDR3 runs to 14 residues. CDR3 residues: CASNIGQGHSGYTF. CDR3 nucleotides: TGTGCCAGCAACATAGGACAGGGTCATAGTGGCTACACCTTC.

The rearrangement joins TRBV6-1 to TRBJ2-5; a possible D gene is TRBD1 (5 bases). The CDR3 consists of 14 residues. Trimming took off 6 bases at V and 1 base at J, with 12 bases between the two ends. Germline-derived CDR1 and CDR2 are MNHNS and SASEGT. CDR3 DNA sequence: TGTGCCAGCAGCATTACAGGAATCCAAGAGACCCAGTACTTC. This sequence encodes CASSITGIQETQYF.

This chain uses TRBV30 with TRBJ1-5, with D possibly TRBD1 on 5 matching bases. In germline, CDR1 is GTSNPN, CDR2 SVGIG (reference sequence). The germline V and J ends were trimmed by 0 bases and 7 bases, with 16 bases remaining between them. CDR3 length equals 15 residues. CDR3 sequence: CAWSVASGTHQPQHF. CDR3 nucleotide sequence: TGTGCCTGGAGTGTTGCAAGCGGGACTCACCAGCCCCAGCATTTT.

J is TRBJ2-1 and V is TRBV7-6; 10 bases align to TRBD2. The germline V gene has CDR1 SGHVS and CDR2 FNYEAQ. The CDR3 covers 16 residues. The ends lost 5 bases at V and 1 base at J; junction bases unmatched: 5. The CDR3 is CASSPRTSGSYNEQFF. The CDR3 region has the DNA TGTGCCAGCAGCCCCAGGACTAGCGGTTCCTACAATGAGCAGTTCTTC.

This chain connects TRBV6-5 to TRBJ2-5, with 9 positions matching TRBD2. With V trimmed by 5 bases and J by 5 bases, 9 bases remained unmatched. CDR1 is MNHEY and CDR2 is SVGAGI in the germline V gene. The CDR3 runs 15 residues. The DNA for the CDR3 is TGTGCCAGCAGTCTCCAACTAGCGGGTGTGGAGACCCAGTACTTC. It is translated as CASSLQLAGVETQYF.

This chain joins TRBV9 and TRBJ1-3; D is undetermined. Germline CDR1 reads SGDLS; CDR2 reads YYNGEE. This CDR3 has 15 residues. The ends were cut back, 3 bases at V and 0 bases at J, with 10 bases in the middle. The CDR3 DNA is TGTGCCAGCAGCGACCCGATCAGCTCTGGAAACACCATATATTTT. Its translation: CASSDPISSGNTIYF.

Concerning this clone itself: Other DNA sequences from this sample encode an identical CDR3 as well. In DNA form, the CDR3 reads TGTGCCAGTAGTCCAGGGACTAGCGGGAGTTACGAGCAGTACTTC. This sequence encodes CASSPGTSGSYEQYF. The chain joins TRBV19 to TRBJ2-7; 14 bases fit TRBD2. Trimming took 5 bases from V and 4 from J; bases not matched to a gene: 4. This CDR3 comprises 15 residues. Germline V gene data show CDR1 as LNHDA and CDR2 as SQIVND (reference sequence).

This clone was picked up one time. This chain connects TRBV6-6 to TRBJ2-3; D not certain. V was shortened by 5 bases and J by 4 bases, with 10 bases between the two germline ends. The germline V gene has CDR1 MNHNY and CDR2 SVGAGI (reference sequence). This CDR3 region has 13 residues. For the CDR3, the DNA is TGTGCCAGCAGTCAAGACACAGCAGATACGCAGTATTTT. This gives the protein CASSQDTADTQYF.

The table lists this clone with a count of one. The chain combines TRBV27 with TRBJ2-1; either TRBD1 or TRBD2 may fit D (6 bases each). Germline V gene lookup returns CDR1 MNHEY and CDR2 SMNVEV (reference sequence). Trimming removed 7 bases from V and 8 bases from J, with 21 bases in between. CDR3 length equals 15 residues. CDR3 region: CASIITVGGLDEQFF. The CDR3 bases are TGTGCCAGCATCATCACGGTCGGGGGCTTGGATGAGCAGTTCTTC.

The rearrangement links TRBV29-1 to TRBJ1-2, with 10 bases fitting TRBD1. Trimming removed 5 bases from V and 2 bases from J; junction bases left unmatched: 5. The V gene's germline CDR1 is SQVTM and CDR2 ANQGSEA. This CDR3 is 14 amino acids long. This chain's CDR3 is CSVPGTGDNYGYTF. CDR3 DNA: TGCAGCGTTCCCGGGACAGGGGACAACTATGGCTACACCTTC. Using reference TRBV29-1 and TRBJ1-2 for the parts outside the CDR3, the full variable domain is SAVISQKPSRDICQRGTSLTIQCQVDSQVTMMFWYRQQPGQSLTLIATANQGSEATYESGFVIDKFPISRPNLTFSTLTVSNMSPEDSSIYLCSVPGTGDNYGYTFGSGTRLTVV.

This CDR3 reads CSVGGQGPYEQYF. The CDR3 coding sequence is TGCAGCGTTGGGGGACAGGGACCCTACGAGCAGTACTTC. This rearrangement joins TRBV29-1 to TRBJ2-7; TRBD1 matches 9 bases. The germline CDR1 and CDR2 sequences are SQVTM and ANQGSEA. The CDR3 extends over 13 amino acids. J lost 2 bases, V lost 4 bases, and 3 bases had no gene match.

This clone was seen more than once but under ten times. The V call is TRBV4-1, the J call TRBJ1-1; D is possibly TRBD1 (5 bases). Germline CDR1 and CDR2: MGHRA and YSYEKL. The CDR3 covers 16 residues. Deletions cut 3 bases from V and 4 bases from J, with 18 bases between. This CDR3 reads CASSHPSAGLSTEAFF. As DNA, the CDR3 is TGCGCCAGCAGCCATCCCTCAGCAGGGTTGAGCACTGAAGCTTTCTTT.

The chain is built from TRBV6-6 and TRBJ1-2, with a weak D call TRBD1 (5 bases). Germline V gene data show CDR1 as MNHNY and CDR2 as SVGAGI (reference sequence). Trimming stripped 10 bases from V and 0 bases from J, with 18 bases between. CDR3 size: 15 residues. The CDR3 nucleotides read TGTGCCACCCTGCCCCGGGGGGAGCCTAACTATGGCTACACCTTC. The encoded protein is CATLPRGEPNYGYTF.

V usage is TRBV4-3 and J usage is TRBJ2-3; TRBD2 matches 9 bases. Trimming removed 0 bases from V and 5 bases from J; junction bases left unmatched: 9. The CDR3 runs 17 residues. The germline gives CDR1 LGHNA, CDR2 YSLEER. The CDR3 loop is CASSQEGPSGMLDTQYF. CDR3 bases: TGCGCCAGCAGCCAAGAGGGGCCTAGCGGGATGTTAGATACGCAGTATTTT.

The V gene is TRBV9, the J gene TRBJ2-3, with D perhaps TRBD1 (5 bases). This CDR3 contains 13 residues. The germline gives CDR1 SGDLS, CDR2 YYNGEE. V lost 3 bases and J lost 8, with 13 bases in between. In DNA form, the CDR3 reads TGTGCCAGCAGCGAAGAAGGGGTGGGTACGCAGTATTTT. Translation gives CASSEEGVGTQYF.

The chain couples TRBV13 to TRBJ1-3; 10 bases are shared with TRBD1. V dropped 6 bases and J dropped 13; count of bases not matched to a gene: 15. The CDR3 consists of 15 residues. The germline V gene has CDR1 PRHDT and CDR2 FYEKMQ (reference sequence). CDR3 residues: CASSPEGGQGSRIYF. For the CDR3, the DNA is TGTGCCAGCAGTCCCGAGGGGGGACAGGGGTCCAGGATATATTTT.

This clone was seen a single time. The chain combines TRBV7-6 with TRBJ2-2, with D tentatively TRBD1 or TRBD2 (5 bases each). The V end was cut by 1 base, the J end by 4 bases, with 10 bases between. Germline assignment: CDR1 SGHVS and CDR2 FNYEAQ. This CDR3 comprises 15 residues. CDR3 sequence: CASSLEMGTTGELFF. Written as DNA, the CDR3 is TGTGCCAGCAGCTTAGAGATGGGGACCACCGGGGAGCTGTTTTTT.

In DNA, the CDR3 is TGTGCCAGCAGATACAGCGGCGAGCAGTACTTC. It specifies CASRYSGEQYF. The genes are TRBV2 and TRBJ2-7; D may be TRBD2 (5 bases). The CDR3 is 11 residues long. CDR1 and CDR2 (germline): SNHLY, FYNNEI. Deletions cut 6 bases from V and 6 bases from J, with 9 bases between.